The 27 T cell receptor beta chains reported below all come from one sample, sequenced in a study of human T cells and chemical hapten exposure. Time point meaning: patch test 2, 6 weeks after DPC sensitization. As to treatment: therapeutic diphenylcyclopropenone sensitization with weekly scalp DPC. Whole blood that had not been fractionated was the source of extracted total RNA. TCRdb redid the calling of the RACE reads with MiXCR, one entry per CDR3 protein. The sample includes tens of thousands of distinct CDR3 sequences, 8.5% to 10% seen only once; the top ten take 11% to 15%. The starting material was whole blood, obtained in connection with sensitization to the hapten diphenylcyclopropenone (DPC). These receptor sequences come from a young woman with alopecia areata. Some clones in this sample may be carry-over from other donors' samples.

The sample holds many counts of this clonotype. The genes are TRBV18 and TRBJ2-1; D unresolved. The CDR3 is made up of 14 amino acids. Germline V gene lookup returns CDR1 KGHSH and CDR2 LQKENI. Deletions cut 5 bases from V and 7 bases from J, with 15 bases between. CDR3 coding DNA: TGTGCCAGCTCAAGGACGGAACTAAGGAATGAGCAGTTCTTC. Amino acids: CASSRTELRNEQFF.

This clonotype occurred many times. In DNA, the CDR3 is TGTGCCAGCAGCAGCGCCGGGACAAACCATGAGCAGTTCTTC. Translating it yields CASSSAGTNHEQFF. The chain is built from TRBV7-9 and TRBJ2-1; D may be TRBD1 (6 bases). V shed 5 bases and J shed 8 bases, with 16 bases lying between them. This CDR3 is built from 14 residues. CDR1 is SEHNR, CDR2 FQNEAQ, per germline (reference sequence).

This clonotype was counted ten times or more. V is TRBV19 and J is TRBJ1-2; unclear D gene. V lost 1 base to trimming and J lost 5 bases, with 17 bases between them. Germline V gene lookup returns CDR1 LNHDA and CDR2 SQIVND (reference sequence). The CDR3 is 16 amino acids. The CDR3 coding sequence is TGTGCCAGTAGTATAGTTGCCCCTCGGGCCGAGTATGGCTACACCTTC. It codes for CASSIVAPRAEYGYTF. The full variable domain, completed using reference TRBV19 and TRBJ1-2, is DGGITQSPKYLFRKEGQNVTLSCEQNLNHDAMYWYRQDPGQGLRLIYYSQIVNDFQKGDIAEGYSVSREKKESFPLTVTSAQKNPTAFYLCASSIVAPRAEYGYTFGSGTRLTVV.

This clonotype was seen many times. The chain employs TRBV6-5 and TRBJ1-4; no clear D. From germline, CDR1 is MNHEY and CDR2 SVGAGI. Between the trimmed V and J ends, which lost 10 bases and 8 bases, there was a span of 11 bases. The CDR3 consists of 11 residues. The CDR3 protein is CATQRAEKLFF. CDR3 nucleotides: TGTGCCACTCAAAGGGCGGAAAAACTGTTTTTT.

CDR3 in DNA: TGTGCCAGCACCACAATGACTAGCGCTAGCACAGATACGCAGTATTTT. Protein sequence: CASTTMTSASTDTQYF. The rearrangement links TRBV5-6 to TRBJ2-3; TRBD2 agrees at 8 bases. The trim removed 6 bases at V and 0 bases at J, leaving 9 bases unmatched. This CDR3 has 16 amino acids. Looked up from germline, CDR1 is SGHDT and CDR2 is YYEEEE.

The rearrangement joins TRBV28 to TRBJ2-3, with 11 bases lining up with TRBD2. The CDR3 consists of 18 residues. Germline V CDR1 and CDR2: MDHEN, SYDVKM. The J segment lost 4 bases and the V segment lost 5 bases, leaving 14 bases of the junction unmatched. CDR3 in amino acids: CASSQWAGTSGGADTQYF. The CDR3 coding sequence is TGTGCCAGCAGTCAATGGGCCGGGACTAGCGGTGGAGCAGATACGCAGTATTTT.

This clonotype showed up many times. The chain has TRBV7-2 and TRBJ2-7, with D perhaps TRBD2 (5 bases). This CDR3 has 13 residues. Germline assignment: CDR1 SGHTA and CDR2 FQGNSA. With 4 bases removed from V and 2 bases from J, the gap between germline ends came to 9 bases. The CDR3 sequence is CASSWSGTYEQYF. The CDR3 DNA is TGTGCCAGCAGCTGGAGCGGCACCTACGAGCAGTACTTC.

The rearrangement links TRBV20-1 to TRBJ1-1, with TRBD1 identical over 7 bases. CDR1 and CDR2 from the germline V gene are DFQATT and SNEGSKA (reference sequence). CDR3 size: 14 residues. The V segment lost 1 base and the J segment 4 bases; nucleotides outside the gene matches: 6. This CDR3 is CSARGQGRFTEAFF. The DNA for the CDR3 is TGCAGTGCTAGAGGACAGGGAAGGTTCACTGAAGCTTTCTTT.

The chain uses TRBV20-1 and TRBJ2-4; 10 bases line up with TRBD2. V lost 2 bases, J lost 6 bases, and 4 bases stayed unmatched. Germline CDR1 reads DFQATT; CDR2 reads SNEGSKA (reference sequence). The CDR3 is 14 amino acids. The CDR3 is CSARKSGGANIQYF. CDR3 DNA sequence: TGCAGTGCTAGAAAAAGCGGGGGGGCAAACATTCAGTACTTC.

This clonotype was seen repeatedly, ten times or more. The chain links TRBV28 to TRBJ1-5, with D unresolved. V lost 3 bases to trimming and J lost 0 bases, with 3 bases between them. CDR3 length equals 13 residues. Per the germline V gene, CDR1 is MDHEN and CDR2 is SYDVKM. The CDR3 protein is CASSLSSNQPQHF. For the CDR3, the DNA is TGTGCCAGCAGTTTGAGTAGCAATCAGCCCCAGCATTTT.

This chain links TRBV5-8 with TRBJ2-7; TRBD1 aligns across 8 bases. Losses at the gene ends were 3 bases for V and 13 bases for J; bases not matched to a gene: 9. This CDR3 has 12 amino acids. Germline CDR1 and CDR2: SGHTS and YDEGEE. The CDR3 is CASSSSGGAPYF. CDR3 nucleotide sequence: TGTGCCAGCAGCTCATCAGGGGGCGCCCCCTACTTC.

The sample holds a few counts of this clonotype. The V gene is TRBV6-4, the J gene TRBJ1-2; D unclear. In germline, CDR1 is MRHNA, CDR2 SNTAGT. Between the trimmed V and J ends, which lost 3 bases and 2 bases, there was a span of 7 bases. The CDR3 totals 13 residues. CDR3 DNA: TGTGCCAGCAGTGAAGGCGGAAACTATGGCTACACCTTC. Translated, it gives CASSEGGNYGYTF.

This clonotype was seen ten or more times. The gene calls are TRBV27 and TRBJ2-2; D uncertain. This CDR3 spans 13 amino acids. V lost 5 bases and J 8 bases, leaving 12 bases between the germline ends. CDR1 MNHEY and CDR2 SMNVEV come from the germline V gene (reference sequence). The CDR3 is CASSPLGGGELFF. The CDR3 region has the DNA TGTGCCAGCAGTCCCCTGGGTGGAGGGGAGCTGTTTTTT.

Many counts were recorded for this clonotype. In nucleotides, the CDR3 is TGTGCCAGCAGTGCCAGTAGGAACACTGAAGCTTTCTTT. Amino acids: CASSASRNTEAFF. V usage is TRBV2 and J usage is TRBJ1-1; D not certain. V gave up 4 bases and J gave up 1 base, with 7 bases separating them. The CDR3 is made up of 13 amino acids. In germline, CDR1 is SNHLY, CDR2 FYNNEI. Complete variable domain (other parts from reference TRBV2 and TRBJ1-1): EPEVTQTPSHQVTQMGQEVILRCVPISNHLYFYWYRQILGQKVEFLVSFYNNEISEKSEIFDDQFSVERPDGSNFTLKIRSTKLEDSAMYFCASSASRNTEAFFGQGTRLTVV.

This clonotype has more than one count but fewer than ten. The V call is TRBV6-1, the J call TRBJ2-1; D unresolved. Germline CDR1 MNHNS, CDR2 SASEGT. The CDR3 has 13 residues. With 1 base removed from V and 4 bases from J, the gap between germline ends came to 5 bases. CDR3 loop: CASSEGRYNEQFF. In nucleotides, the CDR3 is TGTGCCAGCAGTGAAGGACGGTACAATGAGCAGTTCTTC.

This clonotype has a handful of counts. This sequence joins TRBV6-5 and TRBJ2-7; possible D gene TRBD2, 6 bases. Trimming took 4 bases from V and 2 from J, leaving 12 bases between them. The germline CDR1 and CDR2 sequences are MNHEY and SVGAGI. The CDR3 runs 14 residues. The DNA for the CDR3 is TGTGCCAGCAGTTCGGGACTCCTAACCTACGAGCAGTACTTC. It encodes CASSSGLLTYEQYF.

This clonotype was counted many times. The chain links TRBV6-5 to TRBJ2-2, with D perhaps matching TRBD2 (5 bases). The CDR3 contains 16 residues. V lost 6 bases to trimming and J lost 0 bases, with 14 bases between them. CDR1 MNHEY and CDR2 SVGAGI come from the germline V gene. The CDR3 is CASSADFSTNTGELFF. CDR3 coding DNA: TGTGCCAGCAGCGCGGACTTCTCGACGAACACCGGGGAGCTGTTTTTT.

This clonotype was recorded a few times. The rearrangement uses TRBV19 and TRBJ2-2; no clear D gene. This CDR3 is 14 amino acids long. Germline V gene data show CDR1 as LNHDA and CDR2 as SQIVND (reference sequence). Trimming cost V 3 bases and J 9 bases, with 14 bases left between them. CDR3 nucleotides: TGTGCCAGTAGTATCCGACAAGATAGTCGGGAGCTGTTTTTT. Translating it yields CASSIRQDSRELFF. Full variable domain (outside the CDR3, taken from reference TRBV19 and TRBJ2-2): DGGITQSPKYLFRKEGQNVTLSCEQNLNHDAMYWYRQDPGQGLRLIYYSQIVNDFQKGDIAEGYSVSREKKESFPLTVTSAQKNPTAFYLCASSIRQDSRELFFGEGSRLTVL.

The chain links TRBV9 to TRBJ2-3, with D perhaps being TRBD1 or TRBD2 (5 bases each). V gave up 3 bases and J gave up 2 bases, with 13 bases separating them. Germline V gene sequence: CDR1 SGDLS, CDR2 YYNGEE. CDR3 length: 15 residues. The CDR3 loop reads CASSGGDGATDTQYF. In DNA, the CDR3 is TGTGCCAGCAGCGGAGGGGACGGCGCCACAGATACGCAGTATTTT.

Of note for this clonotype: A much bigger clone sits one base away, suggesting this may be a read error. The genes are TRBV20-1 and TRBJ2-2; D may be TRBD1 or TRBD2 (5 bases each). From germline, CDR1 is DFQATT and CDR2 SNEGSKA (reference sequence). The CDR3 consists of 13 residues. The CDR3 is CRAVAVGTGKLFF. The CDR3 region has the DNA TGCAGAGCTGTCGCGGTAGGGACCGGGAAGCTGTTTTTT.

This clonotype occurred a few times. The chain employs TRBV12-3 or TRBV12-4 and TRBJ2-2, with 11 bases matching TRBD1. The CDR3 covers 16 residues. J was trimmed by 4 bases and V by 5 bases; bases with no gene match: 6. The CDR3 loop is CASSPRTGGVTGELFF. In DNA, the CDR3 is TGTGCCAGCAGTCCTCGGACAGGGGGCGTCACCGGGGAGCTGTTTTTT.

This clonotype was recorded a few times. This chain joins TRBV6-8 and TRBJ1-3; no firm D call. The germline gives CDR1 MNHGY, CDR2 SAAAGT. V was pared by 4 bases and J by 0 bases, with 7 bases between. This CDR3 spans 14 amino acids. The CDR3: CASSWTGSGNTIYF. The CDR3 DNA sequence: TGTGCCAGCAGTTGGACGGGCTCTGGAAACACCATATATTTT.

This clonotype has at least ten counts. The genes are TRBV20-1 and TRBJ2-3; D may match TRBD1 or TRBD2 (5 bases each). V was clipped by 7 bases and J by 2 bases, with 19 bases between them. From germline, CDR1 is DFQATT and CDR2 SNEGSKA (reference sequence). This CDR3 spans 15 amino acids. DNA of the CDR3: TGCAGTGGTGCGCCACCGGGACCAAACACAGATACGCAGTATTTT. Amino acid sequence: CSGAPPGPNTDTQYF.

This clonotype was seen a handful of times. The chain has TRBV19 and TRBJ2-5, with 14 positions matching TRBD2. V gave up 5 bases and J gave up 9 bases; unmatched junction bases: 11. The CDR3 runs to 16 residues. Germline V lookup: CDR1 LNHDA, CDR2 SQIVND (reference sequence). CDR3 DNA: TGTGCCAGTAGTCGTACCGGGACTAGCGGGGGTGTAGCCCAGTACTTC. Its translation: CASSRTGTSGGVAQYF. The variable domain in full, completed from reference TRBV19 and TRBJ2-5, reads DGGITQSPKYLFRKEGQNVTLSCEQNLNHDAMYWYRQDPGQGLRLIYYSQIVNDFQKGDIAEGYSVSREKKESFPLTVTSAQKNPTAFYLCASSRTGTSGGVAQYFGPGTRLLVL.

This clonotype was recorded many times. This chain joins TRBV23-1 and TRBJ2-6; D tentatively fits TRBD1 or TRBD2 (6 bases each). TRBV23-1 qualifies as an ORF whose function is uncertain. Between the trimmed V and J ends, which lost 0 bases and 2 bases, there was a span of 14 bases. This CDR3 comprises 18 residues. This CDR3 is CASSQSGGAFTGANVLTF. CDR3 sequence (DNA): TGCGCCAGCAGTCAATCGGGGGGCGCTTTTACTGGGGCCAACGTCCTGACTTTC.

This clonotype was found many times. This chain joins TRBV9 and TRBJ1-1; tentatively, D is TRBD1 (5 bases). From germline, CDR1 is SGDLS and CDR2 YYNGEE. The V end was cut by 0 bases, the J end by 6 bases, with 18 bases between. This CDR3 has 16 residues. The CDR3 spells CASSVEGQGGFPEAFF. As DNA, the CDR3 is TGTGCCAGCAGCGTAGAGGGGCAGGGCGGGTTCCCTGAAGCTTTCTTT.

This clonotype was seen a handful of times. The chain is built from TRBV12-3 or TRBV12-4 and TRBJ2-7; tentatively, D is TRBD2 (6 bases). Trimming pared 6 bases from V and 12 bases from J, leaving 15 bases between. The CDR3 length is 11 residues. CDR3 DNA: TGTGCCAGCAGGGAGATCGGAGGGCTGTACTTC. The encoded protein is CASREIGGLYF.